Sequencing of this T cell receptor beta chain was carried out in a study of CD8+ T cells in alopecia areata. Study summary: Treated patients were dosed with oral tofacitinib, taking 5 to 10 mg twice daily. Findings and caveats of the study: It was lesional scalp, especially alopecia totalis/universalis, that showed higher clonality than normal scalp. Mice showed clearer TCR sharing than patients did, a gap that was possibly HLA-related.

Treatment in this sample: oral pan-JAK inhibitor, 5-10 mg twice daily. Comment on this clone: The antigen is undetermined.

As the sequencing template, cDNA was produced by extracting RNA and reverse transcribing it. Assay used: immunoSEQ multiplex PCR; TCRdb lists only in-frame clones, some missing. The table lists 150,000 to 200,000 clones, 60% of them singletons. The CDR3 consists of 13 residues. Germline assignment: CDR1 SGHTA and CDR2 FQGNSA. V was clipped by 1 base and J by 9 bases, with 10 bases between them. The sequencing used CD4+ T cells sorted from blood, collected at week 24, from a patient treated with tofacitinib. The chain carries TRBV7-2 and TRBJ2-4; D ambiguous. The TCR originated in a human donor with alopecia areata. CDR3 bases: TGTGCCAGCAGCTTAGATCTGGGCACCATTCAGTACTTC. Its translation is CASSLDLGTIQYF.